These 8 T cell receptor beta chains were all obtained from the same sample, sequenced in a study of technical replicates of blood from several donors. TCRdb keeps only in-frame clones here, not all; method: immunoSEQ multiplex PCR. The data hold 55,000 to 75,000 clones, with 91% observed a single time. The sequencing input was PBMCs. The source of these receptors is a human donor in good health. Some clones in this sample may be carry-over from other donors' samples.

This clone was counted a single time. The rearrangement links TRBV6-5 to TRBJ1-5; D is unresolved. CDR1 is MNHEY and CDR2 is SVGAGI in the germline V gene. Between the trimmed V and J ends, which lost 5 bases and 4 bases, there was a span of 12 bases. This CDR3 contains 14 residues. CDR3 nucleotide sequence: TGTGCCAGCAGTCTCCGGGGTTGGAATCAGCCCCAGCATTTT. It translates to CASSLRGWNQPQHF.

The chain combines TRBV7-2 with TRBJ1-2; D not certain. In germline, CDR1 is SGHTA, CDR2 FQGNSA. CDR3 length: 15 amino acids. V lost 2 bases, J lost 6 bases, and 16 bases lay in between. CDR3 amino acids: CASSLFFSGSNGYTF. The CDR3 region has the DNA TGTGCCAGCAGCTTATTTTTTAGCGGGTCCAATGGCTACACCTTC.

The gene calls are TRBV2 and TRBJ2-5; 10 nucleotides match TRBD1. After removal of 6 bases from V and 4 bases from J, the junction contained 8 bases not matched to a gene. CDR3 length: 15 residues. The germline CDR1 and CDR2 sequences are SNHLY and FYNNEI. The CDR3 here is CASSPTGGGLETQYF. The CDR3 DNA follows: TGTGCCAGCAGCCCGACAGGGGGCGGCCTAGAGACCCAGTACTTC. Supplemented by reference TRBV2 and TRBJ2-5, the full variable domain reads EPEVTQTPSHQVTQMGQEVILRCVPISNHLYFYWYRQILGQKVEFLVSFYNNEISEKSEIFDDQFSVERPDGSNFTLKIRSTKLEDSAMYFCASSPTGGGLETQYFGPGTRLLVL.

V is TRBV5-6 and J is TRBJ1-2; TRBD1 aligns across 8 bases. CDR1 and CDR2 (germline): SGHDT, YYEEEE. This CDR3 comprises 16 residues. V lost 4 bases, J lost 0 bases, and 8 bases stayed unmatched. For the CDR3, the DNA is TGTGCCAGCAGCCCGGGACAGGTCCTAGCTAACTATGGCTACACCTTC. Translating it yields CASSPGQVLANYGYTF.

The chain is built from TRBV5-1 and TRBJ2-3; TRBD2 agrees at 11 bases. The germline CDR1 and CDR2 sequences are SGHRS and YFSETQ. V was pared by 4 bases and J by 4 bases, with 5 bases of the junction left unmatched. This CDR3 is 15 amino acids long. CDR3 nucleotides: TGCGCCAGCAGCCCTAGCGGGAGGAGCGCAGATACGCAGTATTTT. It is translated as CASSPSGRSADTQYF.

V and J are TRBV5-4 and TRBJ1-2, with no clear D. Germline values: CDR1 SGHNT, CDR2 YYREEE (reference sequence). V lost 2 bases to trimming and J lost 6 bases, with 11 bases between them. The CDR3 totals 13 residues. The CDR3 protein is CASSLPGRNGYTF. The CDR3 bases are TGTGCCAGCAGCTTACCGGGAAGGAATGGCTACACCTTC.

The V and J genes are TRBV6-1 and TRBJ2-2; D may be TRBD2 (7 bases). The CDR3 totals 15 residues. The ends were cut back, 8 bases at V and 4 bases at J, with 17 bases in the middle. Germline CDR1 MNHNS, CDR2 SASEGT. CDR3 sequence reads: CASEEGGRVTGELFF. For the CDR3, the DNA is TGTGCCAGCGAGGAGGGGGGGCGGGTCACCGGGGAGCTGTTTTTT.

V usage is TRBV6-6 and J usage is TRBJ2-7, with 12 bases identical to TRBD2. CDR3 length: 16 residues. Losses at the gene ends were 0 bases for V and 4 bases for J; bases not matched to a gene: 4. Germline V CDR1 and CDR2: MNHNY, SVGAGI (reference sequence). The CDR3 sequence: CASSYSASGRVYEQYF. The CDR3 nucleotides are TGTGCCAGCAGTTACTCGGCTAGCGGGAGGGTTTACGAGCAGTACTTC.